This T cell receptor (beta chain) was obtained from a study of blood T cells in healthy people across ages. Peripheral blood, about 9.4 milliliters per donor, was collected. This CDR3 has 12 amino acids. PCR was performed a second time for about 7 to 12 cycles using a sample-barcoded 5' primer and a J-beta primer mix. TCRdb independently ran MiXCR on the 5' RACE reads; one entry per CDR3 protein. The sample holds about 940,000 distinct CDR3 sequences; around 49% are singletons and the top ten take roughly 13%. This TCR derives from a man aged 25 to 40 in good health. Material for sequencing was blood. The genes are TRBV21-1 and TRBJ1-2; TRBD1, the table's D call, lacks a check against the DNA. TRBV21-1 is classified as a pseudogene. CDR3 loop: CASSNGRGGYTF. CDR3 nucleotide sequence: TGTGCCAGCAGCAATGGCAGGGGTGGCTACACCTTC.